The entry below gives a single T cell receptor beta chain sequence along with its context. The antigen is not known. A J-beta primer mix and a sample-barcoded 5' primer were used in a second PCR of roughly 7 to 12 cycles. One entry per CDR3 protein results from TCRdb running MiXCR on the 5' RACE reads. The sample yields some 900,000 distinct CDR3 sequences, around 48% seen once. These data belong to a study of blood T cells in healthy people across ages. Whole-study findings and limits: The study regarded diversity estimates from one million T cells as underestimates. Per-million-T-cell TCR beta diversity fell roughly linearly with age.

CDR3 size: 14 residues. V was shortened by 7 bases and J by 0 bases, with 14 bases between the two germline ends. CDR1 and CDR2 from the germline V gene are DFQATT and SNEGSKA (reference sequence). The V and J genes are TRBV20-1 and TRBJ2-3, with D perhaps being TRBD1 or TRBD2 (5 bases each). This TCR was recovered from a man in his thirties or forties in good health. Sequencing was done on a sample of blood. This CDR3 reads CSVSPGQSTDTQYF. Written as DNA, the CDR3 is TGCAGTGTCTCGCCGGGGCAAAGCACAGATACGCAGTATTTT.